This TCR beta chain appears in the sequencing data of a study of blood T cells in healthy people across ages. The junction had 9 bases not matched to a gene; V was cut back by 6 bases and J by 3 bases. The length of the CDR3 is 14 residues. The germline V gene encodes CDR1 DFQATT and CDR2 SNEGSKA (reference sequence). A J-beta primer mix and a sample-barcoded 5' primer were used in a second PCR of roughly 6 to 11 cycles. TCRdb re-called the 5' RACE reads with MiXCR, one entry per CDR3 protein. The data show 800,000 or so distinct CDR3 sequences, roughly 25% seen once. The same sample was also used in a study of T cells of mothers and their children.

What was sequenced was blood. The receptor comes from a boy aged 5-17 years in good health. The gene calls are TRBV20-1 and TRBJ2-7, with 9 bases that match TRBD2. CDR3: CSAEGLAGIYEQYF. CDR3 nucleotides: TGCAGTGCCGAGGGGCTAGCGGGAATCTACGAGCAGTACTTC.